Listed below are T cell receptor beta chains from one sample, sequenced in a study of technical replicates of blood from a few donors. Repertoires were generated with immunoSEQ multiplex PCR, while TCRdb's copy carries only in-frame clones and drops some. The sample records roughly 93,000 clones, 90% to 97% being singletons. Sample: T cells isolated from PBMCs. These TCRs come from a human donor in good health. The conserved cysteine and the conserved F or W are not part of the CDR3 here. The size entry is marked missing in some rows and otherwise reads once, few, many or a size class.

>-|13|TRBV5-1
ASSLASGSNQPQH
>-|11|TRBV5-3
ARSLVSRFGQF
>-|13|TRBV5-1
ASSLGRQVQETQY
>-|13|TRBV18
ASSAGQGTVGEQY
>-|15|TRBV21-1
ASSKKYSNRRNTEAF
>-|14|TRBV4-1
ASRPFGGGLVNIQY
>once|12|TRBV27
ASSSQGRPGTQY
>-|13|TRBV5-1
ASSASTGLNTEAF
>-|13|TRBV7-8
ASSLGQGTDQPQH
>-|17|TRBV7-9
ASSLSPYTGTGTNTEAF
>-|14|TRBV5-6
ASSNQPERTNSPLH
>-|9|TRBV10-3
ATGQQETQY
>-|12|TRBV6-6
ASTLYITGGEQY
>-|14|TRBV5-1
ASSPLLASGTYEQY
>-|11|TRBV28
ASSLVGEDGYT
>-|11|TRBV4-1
ASSQGAGGTQY
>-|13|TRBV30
AWSVRSGVNSPLH
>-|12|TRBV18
ASSPGQNNEKLF
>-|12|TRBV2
ASSAGQGTNIQY
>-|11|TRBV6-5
ASIQGKTGELF
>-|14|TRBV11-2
ASSPTPIPSGEEAF
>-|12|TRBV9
ASSVGGGYYGYT
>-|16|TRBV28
ASSLSRLAGGVYNEQF
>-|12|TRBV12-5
ASGLTGGNTEAF
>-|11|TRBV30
AWQGVEYYEQY
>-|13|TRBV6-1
ASTWLAGDTGELF
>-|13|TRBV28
ASSRVAVAKNIQY
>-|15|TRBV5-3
ARSMAASGWVRCEQF
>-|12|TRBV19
ASGGGATYNEQF
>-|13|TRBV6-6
ASRRPGQGSQPQH
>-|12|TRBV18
ASSPDRGRGTQY
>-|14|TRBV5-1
ASSLSPAGVYNEQF
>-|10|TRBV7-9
ASSLLRNEQF
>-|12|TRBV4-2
ASSQEGVGLEAF
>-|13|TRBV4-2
ASSHHNRGENGYT
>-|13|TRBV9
ASSAPGQGFHEQY
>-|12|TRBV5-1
ASSSGTGAYEQY
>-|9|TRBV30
ACGENSPLH
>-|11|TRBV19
ASADRNQETQY
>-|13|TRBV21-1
ASRDRGLSNQPQH
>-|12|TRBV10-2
ASSDLTRNTEAF
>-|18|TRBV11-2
ASSLDSSDMRAADMDIQY
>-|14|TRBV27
ASSFTAGGSYNEQF
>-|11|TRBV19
ASSIRGTGGLT
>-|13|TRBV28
ASSSRKRPNNEQF
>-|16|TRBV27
ASSSAPGSASGANVLT
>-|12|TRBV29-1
SVRLAGGYNEQF
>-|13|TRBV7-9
ASSARTGWNDEQY
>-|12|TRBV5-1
ASTPGQKQETQY
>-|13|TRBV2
ASRARSINTGELF
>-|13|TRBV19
ASSIGYGSNQPQH
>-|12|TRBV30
ACSTGNSGNTIY
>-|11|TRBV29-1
SVARGQIYGYT
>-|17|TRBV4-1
ASRRGASLFTPGANVLT
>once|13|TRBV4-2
ASSQLAGGPYEQY
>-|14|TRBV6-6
ASSSSLPGANEKLF
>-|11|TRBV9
ASSRTGTGGYT
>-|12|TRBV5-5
ASSLDPGRGGYT
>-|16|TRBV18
ASSPPRSSLAGQETQY
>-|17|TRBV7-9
ASSPRASTGGYSYNEQF